This entry lists 16 T cell receptor beta chains sequenced from one sample in a study of blood T cell repertoires in COVID-19. Profiled with immunoSEQ multiplex PCR; TCRdb holds only in-frame clones, not every one. The table lists 85,000 to 100,000 clones, 90% of them singletons. Sequencing input: peripheral blood. These TCRs come from a man aged 55 to 69 with acute or convalescent COVID-19.

This clone was counted once. The V gene is TRBV5-1, the J gene TRBJ1-1; TRBD1 matches 9 bases. The CDR3 totals 15 residues. V gave up 2 bases and J gave up 1 base; unmatched junction bases: 3. Germline V gene sequence: CDR1 SGHRS, CDR2 YFSETQ. CDR3 DNA: TGCGCCAGCAGCTTACAGGGGGCCGGGAACACTGAAGCTTTCTTT. Amino acid sequence: CASSLQGAGNTEAFF.

The gene calls are TRBV27 and TRBJ1-2; D remains unclear. The CDR3 contains 15 residues. Trimming took 6 bases from V and 4 from J, leaving 18 bases between them. Germline values: CDR1 MNHEY, CDR2 SMNVEV (reference sequence). CDR3 in DNA: TGTGCCAGCAGACTTATAGGGAGGAACTCCTATGGCTACACCTTC. This sequence encodes CASRLIGRNSYGYTF.

This CDR3 is CASSYSNSKNTEAFF. Here the CDR3 DNA reads TGTGCCAGCAGTTACTCGAACAGTAAGAACACTGAAGCTTTCTTT. The V gene is TRBV6-5, the J gene TRBJ1-1; D unresolved. There are 15 residues in the CDR3. Trimming shortened V by 0 bases and J by 1 base, and 9 bases separated the two germline ends. In germline, CDR1 is MNHEY, CDR2 SVGAGI.

V gene TRBV27 combines with J gene TRBJ1-2, with 8 bases aligning to TRBD1. The CDR3 totals 12 residues. Per germline, CDR1 MNHEY and CDR2 SMNVEV (reference sequence). Trimming at V came to 7 bases and at J to 8 bases, leaving 6 bases not matched to a gene. The CDR3 loop is CASKAGGKGYTF. CDR3 DNA: TGTGCCAGCAAAGCAGGGGGCAAAGGCTACACCTTC.

The V call is TRBV5-6, the J call TRBJ1-3; 10 bases are shared with TRBD1. V shed 4 bases and J 0 bases; nucleotides not matched to a gene: 10. The germline V gene has CDR1 SGHDT and CDR2 YYEEEE. The CDR3 contains 18 residues. Here the CDR3 reads CASSPGTGVTLSGNTIYF. The CDR3 nucleotides are TGTGCCAGCAGCCCCGGGACAGGGGTTACTCTCTCTGGAAACACCATATATTTT.

The J gene is TRBJ2-2, the V gene TRBV19; 7 nucleotides align to TRBD1. Germline CDR1 reads LNHDA; CDR2 reads SQIVND (reference sequence). This CDR3 comprises 17 residues. Losses at the gene ends were 7 bases for V and 5 bases for J; bases not matched to a gene: 16. As DNA, the CDR3 is TGTGCCAGTACCCCGACAACGCGGACAGGCTGGACCGGGGAGCTGTTTTTT. This gives the protein CASTPTTRTGWTGELFF.

The chain recombines TRBV6-2 or TRBV6-3 with TRBJ2-3; 10 bases agree with TRBD2. Looked up from germline, CDR1 is MNHEY and CDR2 is SVGEGT. The CDR3 runs to 16 residues. V lost 2 bases to trimming and J lost 1 base; unmatched junction nucleotides: 3. CDR3 amino acids: CASSYERGGGTDTQYF. CDR3 nucleotide sequence: TGTGCCAGCAGTTACGAGCGGGGGGGCGGCACAGATACGCAGTATTTT.

The J gene is TRBJ1-2, the V gene TRBV6-4, with 7 positions matching TRBD1. CDR1 and CDR2 from the germline V gene are MRHNA and SNTAGT. V was clipped by 6 bases and J by 4 bases; unmatched bases: 11. The CDR3 has 15 amino acids. CDR3 region: CASSSDRDNSYGYTF. As DNA, the CDR3 is TGTGCCAGCAGCAGCGACAGGGACAATAGCTATGGCTACACCTTC.

This sequence joins TRBV2 and TRBJ2-7; the D gene is possibly TRBD2 (6 bases). This CDR3 region has 14 residues. CDR1 is SNHLY and CDR2 is FYNNEI in the germline V gene. Trimming pared 2 bases from V and 3 bases from J, leaving 11 bases between. CDR3 region: CASSESGEFYEQYF. CDR3 nucleotides: TGTGCCAGCAGTGAATCGGGGGAGTTCTACGAGCAGTACTTC. The whole variable domain, filled in from reference TRBV2 and TRBJ2-7, reads EPEVTQTPSHQVTQMGQEVILRCVPISNHLYFYWYRQILGQKVEFLVSFYNNEISEKSEIFDDQFSVERPDGSNFTLKIRSTKLEDSAMYFCASSESGEFYEQYFGPGTRLTVT.

This chain links TRBV3-1 (or the pseudogene TRBV3-2) with TRBJ1-2; 7 bases are shared with TRBD1. Losses at the gene ends were 0 bases for V and 8 bases for J; bases not matched to a gene: 12. CDR1 and CDR2 from the germline V gene are LGHDT and YNNKEL (reference sequence). This CDR3 has 16 residues. The CDR3 sequence: CASSQDRDRGIGGYTF. The CDR3 nucleotides are TGTGCCAGCAGCCAAGACCGGGACAGAGGGATTGGAGGCTACACCTTC.

V gene TRBV2 combines with J gene TRBJ2-3; 10 nucleotides agree with TRBD2. The germline gives CDR1 SNHLY, CDR2 FYNNEI. CDR3 length equals 16 residues. After removal of 6 bases from V and 2 bases from J, the junction contained 8 bases not matched to a gene. The CDR3 DNA is TGTGCCAGCAGCCTTGGACTAGCGGCATTCACAGATACGCAGTATTTT. It is translated as CASSLGLAAFTDTQYF.

This chain uses TRBV6-5 with TRBJ2-1, with 9 bases identical to TRBD1. Germline loops: CDR1 MNHEY, CDR2 SVGAGI. V was clipped by 4 bases and J by 4 bases; unmatched bases: 5. CDR3 size: 15 residues. The CDR3 here is CASSSGTGSYNEQFF. In DNA, the CDR3 is TGTGCCAGCAGTTCCGGGACAGGGTCTTACAATGAGCAGTTCTTC.

This chain links TRBV7-8 with TRBJ1-1; TRBD1 aligns across 7 bases. With V trimmed by 5 bases and J by 11 bases, 8 bases remained unmatched. The germline V gene encodes CDR1 SGHVS and CDR2 FQNEAQ. The CDR3 spans 12 residues. The CDR3 loop is CASSLLGTVAFF. The CDR3 DNA reads TGTGCCAGCAGCCTCTTAGGGACAGTGGCTTTCTTT.

This chain connects TRBV15 to TRBJ2-7, with D perhaps TRBD2 (6 bases). This CDR3 region has 14 residues. V was shortened by 1 base and J by 4 bases, with 11 bases between the two germline ends. CDR1 and CDR2 (germline): LNHNV, YYDKDF (reference sequence). The DNA of the CDR3 is TGTGCCACCAGCAGAGGTCTAGCGAGATACGAGCAGTACGTC. Translated: CATSRGLARYEQYV.

The chain has TRBV19 and TRBJ2-1; perhaps TRBD1 as D (6 bases). CDR1 LNHDA and CDR2 SQIVND come from the germline V gene (reference sequence). V was shortened by 8 bases and J by 5 bases, with 19 bases between the two germline ends. CDR3 length: 15 amino acids. The CDR3 DNA sequence: TGTGCCAGTCTTGAACAGGGTCGGGGTGACAATGAGCAGTTCTTC. Translating gives CASLEQGRGDNEQFF.

This chain connects TRBV5-1 to TRBJ1-5; possibly TRBD1 for D (6 bases). The CDR3 is 15 amino acids. Germline-derived CDR1 and CDR2 are SGHRS and YFSETQ. V was cut by 4 bases and J by 4 bases, with 15 bases left in between. In nucleotides, the CDR3 is TGCGCCAGCAGCGCCTCGGGGGGCAGGAATCAGCCCCAGCATTTT. Protein sequence: CASSASGGRNQPQHF.